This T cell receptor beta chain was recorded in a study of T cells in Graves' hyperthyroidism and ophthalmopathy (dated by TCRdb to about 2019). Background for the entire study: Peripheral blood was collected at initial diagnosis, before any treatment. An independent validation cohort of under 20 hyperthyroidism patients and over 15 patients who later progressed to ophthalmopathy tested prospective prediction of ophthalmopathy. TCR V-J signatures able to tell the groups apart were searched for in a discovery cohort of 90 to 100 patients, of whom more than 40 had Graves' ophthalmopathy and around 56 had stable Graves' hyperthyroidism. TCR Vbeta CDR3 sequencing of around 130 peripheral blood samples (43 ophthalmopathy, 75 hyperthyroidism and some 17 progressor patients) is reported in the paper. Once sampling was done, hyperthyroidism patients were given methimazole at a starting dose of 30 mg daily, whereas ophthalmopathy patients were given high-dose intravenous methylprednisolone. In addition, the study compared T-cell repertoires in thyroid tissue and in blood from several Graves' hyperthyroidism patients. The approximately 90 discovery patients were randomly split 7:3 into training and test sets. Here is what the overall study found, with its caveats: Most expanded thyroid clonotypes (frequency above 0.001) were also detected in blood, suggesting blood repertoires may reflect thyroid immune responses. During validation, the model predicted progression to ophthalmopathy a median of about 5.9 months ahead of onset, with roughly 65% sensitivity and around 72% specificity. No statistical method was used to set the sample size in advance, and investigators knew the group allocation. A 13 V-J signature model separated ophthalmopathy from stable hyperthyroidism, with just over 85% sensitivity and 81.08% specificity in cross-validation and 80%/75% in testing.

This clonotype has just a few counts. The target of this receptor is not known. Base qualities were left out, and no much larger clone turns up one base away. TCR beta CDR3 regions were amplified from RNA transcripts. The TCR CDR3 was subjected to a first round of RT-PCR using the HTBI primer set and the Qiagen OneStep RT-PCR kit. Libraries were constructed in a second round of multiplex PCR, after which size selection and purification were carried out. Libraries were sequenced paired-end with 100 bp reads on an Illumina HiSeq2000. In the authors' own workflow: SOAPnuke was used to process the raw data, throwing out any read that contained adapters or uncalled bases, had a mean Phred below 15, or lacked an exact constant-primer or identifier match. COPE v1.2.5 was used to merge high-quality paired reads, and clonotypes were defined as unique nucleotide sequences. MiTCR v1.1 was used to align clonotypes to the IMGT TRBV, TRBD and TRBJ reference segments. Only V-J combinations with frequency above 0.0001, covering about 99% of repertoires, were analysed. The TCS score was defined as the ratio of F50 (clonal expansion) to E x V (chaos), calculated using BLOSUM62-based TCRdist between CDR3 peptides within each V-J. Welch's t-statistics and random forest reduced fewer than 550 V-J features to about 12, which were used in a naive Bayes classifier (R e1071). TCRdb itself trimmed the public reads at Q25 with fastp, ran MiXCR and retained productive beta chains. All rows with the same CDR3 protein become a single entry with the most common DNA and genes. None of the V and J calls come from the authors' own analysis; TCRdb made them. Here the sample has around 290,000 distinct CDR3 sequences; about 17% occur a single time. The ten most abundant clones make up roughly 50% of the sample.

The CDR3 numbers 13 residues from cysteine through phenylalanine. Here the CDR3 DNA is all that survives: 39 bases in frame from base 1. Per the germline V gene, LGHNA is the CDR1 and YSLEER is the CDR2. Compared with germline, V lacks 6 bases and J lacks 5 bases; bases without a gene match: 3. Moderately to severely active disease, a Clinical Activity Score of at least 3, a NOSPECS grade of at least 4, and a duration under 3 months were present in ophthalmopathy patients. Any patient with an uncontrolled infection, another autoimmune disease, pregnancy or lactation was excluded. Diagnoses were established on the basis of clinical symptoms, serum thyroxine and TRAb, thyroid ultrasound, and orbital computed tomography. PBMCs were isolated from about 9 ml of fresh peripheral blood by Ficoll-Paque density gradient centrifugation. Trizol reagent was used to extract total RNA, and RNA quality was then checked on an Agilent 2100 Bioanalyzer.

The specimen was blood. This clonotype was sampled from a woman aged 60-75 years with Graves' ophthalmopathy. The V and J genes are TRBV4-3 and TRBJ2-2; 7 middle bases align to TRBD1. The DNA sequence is TGCGCCAGCAGAGGGGGCCTAACCGGGGAGCTGTTTTTT. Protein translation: CASRGGLTGELFF.